This passage covers 32 T cell receptor beta chains from one sample sequenced in a study of blood T cell repertoires in COVID-19. Profiled with immunoSEQ multiplex PCR; TCRdb holds only in-frame clones, not every one. The sample lists around 53,000 clones; approximately 88% were seen once. Specimen: peripheral blood. These TCRs come from an older man with active COVID-19.

The V call is TRBV11-2, the J call TRBJ2-1; 9 bases align to TRBD2. Trimming at V came to 3 bases and at J to 5 bases, leaving 11 bases not matched to a gene. In germline, CDR1 is SGHAT, CDR2 FQNNGV. CDR3 size: 17 residues. CDR3 DNA sequence: TGTGCCAGCAGCTTTTGGTTAGCGGGAGCGATCAACAATGAGCAGTTCTTC. Amino acids: CASSFWLAGAINNEQFF.

The chain carries TRBV5-4 and TRBJ1-1, with TRBD1 identical over 7 bases. This CDR3 is built from 15 residues. Unmatched junction bases numbered 4, after V lost 2 bases and J lost 0 bases. The germline V gene has CDR1 SGHNT and CDR2 YYREEE (reference sequence). CDR3 residues: CASSFPGQMNTEAFF. The DNA of the CDR3 is TGTGCCAGCAGCTTTCCGGGACAGATGAACACTGAAGCTTTCTTT.

The chain has TRBV24-1 and TRBJ2-5; D is perhaps TRBD2 (7 bases). The germline V gene has CDR1 KGHDR and CDR2 SFDVKD. The CDR3 runs to 17 residues. The V end was cut by 2 bases, the J end by 3 bases, with 18 bases between. This CDR3 is CATSDSRGRDQKETQYF. The CDR3 nucleotides read TGTGCCACCAGTGATTCGCGGGGGCGGGATCAAAAAGAGACCCAGTACTTC.

The chain combines TRBV6-5 with TRBJ2-3, with D possibly being TRBD2 (6 bases). The V end lost 6 bases, the J end lost 4 bases, and 17 bases lay between the germline ends. CDR3 length: 15 residues. CDR1 and CDR2 (germline): MNHEY, SVGAGI. Here the CDR3 reads CASSWGGGDSDTQYF. The CDR3 DNA is TGTGCCAGCAGCTGGGGAGGCGGTGACTCAGATACGCAGTATTTT.

The chain employs TRBV5-5 and TRBJ2-3; 11 bases align to TRBD2. The CDR3 extends over 16 amino acids. Germline V lookup: CDR1 SGHKS, CDR2 YYEKEE (reference sequence). J lost 4 bases, V lost 2 bases, and 6 bases had no gene match. The CDR3 loop reads CASSLLAGVSADTQYF. The CDR3 DNA reads TGTGCCAGCAGCTTACTAGCGGGAGTATCGGCAGATACGCAGTATTTT.

The chain uses TRBV27 and TRBJ1-2; 9 nucleotides match TRBD1. Germline lookup yields CDR1 MNHEY and CDR2 SMNVEV (reference sequence). The CDR3 consists of 13 residues. Unmatched junction bases numbered 9, after V lost 8 bases and J lost 8 bases. CDR3 sequence (DNA): TGTGCCAGCGGTAGGGGACAGGGAGACGGCTACACCTTC. As protein: CASGRGQGDGYTF.

In its sample, this clone was seen a few times. The gene calls are TRBV5-6 and TRBJ1-3; the D gene is possibly TRBD1 (6 bases). V was clipped by 4 bases and J by 0 bases, with 14 bases between them. The germline V gene has CDR1 SGHDT and CDR2 YYEEEE. There are 16 residues in the CDR3. CDR3 sequence reads: CASSPASGASGNTIYF. The CDR3 DNA reads as TGTGCCAGCAGCCCTGCTTCAGGGGCCTCTGGAAACACCATATATTTT.

The chain joins TRBV21-1 to TRBJ1-6. TRBV21-1 is noted as a pseudogene. The CDR3 covers 16 residues. CDR3 amino acids: CASSKGAGSYNSPLHF. The CDR3 DNA reads as TGTGCCAGCAGCAAAGGAGCGGGATCCTATAATTCACCCCTCCACTTT.

The gene calls are TRBV20-1 and TRBJ2-1; TRBD2 might be the D (6 bases). The CDR3 runs to 17 residues. Per the germline V gene, CDR1 is DFQATT and CDR2 is SNEGSKA (reference sequence). The ends were cut back, 3 bases at V and 6 bases at J, with 24 bases in the middle. The CDR3 spells CSASHRPPLVEGNEQFF. CDR3 DNA sequence: TGCAGTGCTAGTCACCGCCCGCCACTAGTGGAGGGCAATGAGCAGTTCTTC.

The V and J genes are TRBV6-9 and TRBJ2-1; TRBD1 matches at 9 bases. V lost 5 bases and J lost 3; bases outside the gene matches: 11. The CDR3 has 17 amino acids. Germline assignment: CDR1 MNHGY and CDR2 SVAAGI. The CDR3 coding sequence is TGTGCCAGCAGTCCCCCACCGCGGGACAGGGACTACAATGAGCAGTTCTTC. Translation gives CASSPPPRDRDYNEQFF.

This chain connects TRBV5-1 to TRBJ2-7, with 7 bases matching TRBD1. The junction had 7 bases not matched to a gene; V was cut back by 2 bases and J by 5 bases. The CDR3 sequence is 14 residues long. Germline-derived CDR1 and CDR2 are SGHRS and YFSETQ. DNA of the CDR3: TGCGCCAGCAGCTTTACAGGGGCCAACGACGAGCAGTACTTC. Protein product: CASSFTGANDEQYF.

CDR3 bases: TGCAGCTTTGGACAGACAGAGACCCAGTACTTC. This encodes CSFGQTETQYF. The genes are TRBV29-1 and TRBJ2-5; the D gene is possibly TRBD1 (6 bases). V was pared by 8 bases and J by 4 bases, with 11 bases between. Germline CDR1 is SQVTM and CDR2 is ANQGSEA. The CDR3 length is 11 residues.

This chain joins TRBV15 and TRBJ2-7; 9 positions match TRBD1. Germline loops: CDR1 LNHNV, CDR2 YYDKDF (reference sequence). Germline trimming cut 5 bases from V and 6 bases from J; bases unmatched to any gene: 5. The CDR3 contains 13 residues. The CDR3 DNA follows: TGTGCCACCAGCGGGGGACAGGGACTCGAGCAGTACTTC. This gives the protein CATSGGQGLEQYF.

The J gene is TRBJ2-1, the V gene TRBV5-6; the D gene is possibly TRBD2 (6 bases). Trimming removed 4 bases at V and 3 bases at J, with 17 bases between. The CDR3 has 16 residues. CDR1 is SGHDT, CDR2 YYEEEE, per germline. The CDR3 DNA reads TGTGCCAGCAGCCTCCTAAGACTAGGCCTCTACAATGAGCAGTTCTTC. The encoded protein is CASSLLRLGLYNEQFF.

The chain uses TRBV5-1 and TRBJ2-5; possible D gene TRBD2, 7 bases. Between the trimmed V and J ends, which lost 4 bases and 1 base, there was a span of 17 bases. There are 16 residues in the CDR3. Germline lookup yields CDR1 SGHRS and CDR2 YFSETQ. The CDR3 loop is CASSLLGGDTQETQYF. CDR3 in DNA: TGCGCCAGCAGCCTCCTTGGGGGGGACACCCAAGAGACCCAGTACTTC.

The chain combines TRBV7-8 with TRBJ2-7, with D uncertain. The V gene lost 2 bases and the J gene lost 2 bases, with 7 bases spanning the gap. Germline V lookup: CDR1 SGHVS, CDR2 FQNEAQ. The CDR3 runs 13 residues. CDR3 nucleotides: TGTGCCAGCAGCTTACGTGAGGCCTACGAGCAGTACTTC. Translated, it gives CASSLREAYEQYF.

The chain has TRBV25-1 and TRBJ1-4, with D unclear. CDR1 and CDR2 from the germline V gene are MGHDK and SYGVNS. The germline V and J ends were trimmed by 4 bases and 8 bases, with 8 bases remaining between them. The CDR3 totals 12 residues. CDR3: CASSVGREKLFF. The CDR3 region has the DNA TGTGCCAGCAGTGTGGGGAGGGAAAAACTGTTTTTT.

This sequence joins TRBV7-6 and TRBJ2-1; 16 bases agree with TRBD2. Per germline, CDR1 SGHVS and CDR2 FNYEAQ. The J segment lost 2 bases and the V segment lost 8 bases, leaving 9 bases of the junction unmatched. CDR3 size: 18 residues. The CDR3 sequence is CASGPGLAGGPPYNEQFF. DNA for the CDR3: TGTGCCAGCGGCCCGGGACTAGCGGGAGGGCCCCCCTACAATGAGCAGTTCTTC. The full variable domain, its missing parts supplied by reference TRBV7-6 and TRBJ2-1, is GAGVSQSPRYKVTKRGQDVALRCDPISGHVSLYWYRQALGQGPEFLTYFNYEAQQDKSGLPNDRFSAERPEGSISTLTIQRTEQRDSAMYRCASGPGLAGGPPYNEQFFGPGTRLTVL.

J is TRBJ2-2 and V is TRBV14; D may be TRBD1 (5 bases). Trimming shortened V by 4 bases and J by 2 bases, and 11 bases separated the two germline ends. The germline gives CDR1 SGHDN, CDR2 FVKESK. The CDR3 runs to 15 residues. CDR3 DNA: TGTGCCAGCAGCCTACAGGCCCGTAACACCGGGGAGCTGTTTTTT. It codes for CASSLQARNTGELFF.

This chain joins TRBV12-5 and TRBJ2-5, with a possible D match to TRBD2 (6 bases). Per germline, CDR1 LGHNT and CDR2 FRNRAP. V lost 9 bases, J lost 5 bases, and 19 bases lay in between. This CDR3 has 14 residues. This CDR3 is CASWNLPAGETQYF. DNA for the CDR3: TGTGCTAGCTGGAATCTCCCGGCGGGGGAGACCCAGTACTTC. The complete variable domain, with remaining parts taken from reference TRBV12-5 and TRBJ2-5, reads DARVTQTPRHKVTEMGQEVTMRCQPILGHNTVFWYRQTMMQGLELLAYFRNRAPLDDSGMPKDRFSAEMPDATLATLKIQPSEPRDSAVYFCASWNLPAGETQYFGPGTRLLVL.

The chain joins TRBV18 to TRBJ2-7; the match to TRBD1 covers 9 bases. CDR3 size: 14 residues. Germline V lookup: CDR1 KGHSH, CDR2 LQKENI. With 3 bases clipped from V and 6 bases from J, the junction kept 6 bases outside the gene matches. The CDR3 is CASSPEGQGGEQYF. As DNA, the CDR3 is TGTGCCAGCTCACCGGAGGGACAGGGAGGCGAGCAGTACTTC.

The V call is TRBV11-1, the J call TRBJ2-2, with a weak D call TRBD1 (6 bases). V was clipped by 5 bases and J by 1 base, with 11 bases between them. This CDR3 contains 15 residues. Germline V gene data show CDR1 as SGHAT and CDR2 as FQDESV (reference sequence). The CDR3 loop reads CASSLGGQNTGELFF. Written as DNA, the CDR3 is TGTGCCAGCAGCCTAGGGGGACAGAACACCGGGGAGCTGTTTTTT.

The chain links TRBV2 to TRBJ1-1; possible D gene TRBD1, 6 bases. The CDR3 spans 14 residues. Germline lookup yields CDR1 SNHLY and CDR2 FYNNEI. V was shortened by 4 bases and J by 0 bases, with 9 bases between the two germline ends. CDR3 in amino acids: CASSAQGLNTEAFF. In DNA, the CDR3 is TGTGCCAGCAGTGCACAGGGTCTGAACACTGAAGCTTTCTTT.

The chain employs TRBV3-1 (or the pseudogene TRBV3-2) and TRBJ1-1, with D maybe TRBD1 (5 bases). The V and J ends lost 3 bases and 3 bases respectively, with 14 bases between them. The germline V gene has CDR1 LGHDT and CDR2 YNNKEL (reference sequence). CDR3 length: 15 amino acids. CDR3 in amino acids: CASSQAKGRHTEAFF. Written as DNA, the CDR3 is TGTGCCAGCAGCCAGGCTAAGGGGAGGCACACTGAAGCTTTCTTT.

J is TRBJ2-3 and V is TRBV16; tentatively, D is TRBD2 (5 bases). The V gene's germline CDR1 is KGHSY and CDR2 FQNENV. The CDR3 extends over 15 amino acids. Trimming pared 4 bases from V and 0 bases from J, leaving 11 bases between. The DNA of the CDR3 is TGTGCCAGCAGCCGGACGGGATCTAGCACAGATACGCAGTATTTT. It encodes CASSRTGSSTDTQYF.

The rearrangement uses TRBV5-1 and TRBJ1-1; 8 bases agree with TRBD1. There are 15 residues in the CDR3. Germline V gene sequence: CDR1 SGHRS, CDR2 YFSETQ. Trimming removed 0 bases from V and 4 bases from J; junction bases left unmatched: 5. The CDR3 DNA reads as TGCGCCAGCAGCTTGGGGACAGGGCCGAGCACTGAAGCTTTCTTT. As protein: CASSLGTGPSTEAFF.

CDR3 nucleotides: TGCAGCGTTGGTAGGGCCAGGGAGGGAGAGACCCAGTACTTC. Residues: CSVGRAREGETQYF. J is TRBJ2-5 and V is TRBV29-1, with 7 nucleotides matching TRBD2. Germline lookup yields CDR1 SQVTM and CDR2 ANQGSEA. Losses at the gene ends were 4 bases for V and 4 bases for J; bases not matched to a gene: 9. This CDR3 spans 14 amino acids.

This clone was seen a single time. The chain recombines TRBV19 with TRBJ2-2; D might be TRBD1 (6 bases). CDR1 LNHDA and CDR2 SQIVND come from the germline V gene (reference sequence). This CDR3 has 14 residues. V lost 5 bases to trimming and J lost 1 base, with 8 bases between them. CDR3 in DNA: TGTGCCAGTAGTGCAGGGGTGAACACCGGGGAGCTGTTTTTT. Translation gives CASSAGVNTGELFF.

The rearrangement uses TRBV28 and TRBJ2-2; perhaps TRBD2 as D (6 bases). Trimming cost V 2 bases and J 5 bases, with 15 bases left between them. The germline V gene encodes CDR1 MDHEN and CDR2 SYDVKM. This CDR3 region has 16 residues. The CDR3: CASSLGASGRTGELFF. The DNA for the CDR3 is TGTGCCAGCAGTTTAGGGGCTTCAGGGAGGACCGGGGAGCTGTTTTTT. The full variable domain, its missing parts supplied by reference TRBV28 and TRBJ2-2, is DVKVTQSSRYLVKRTGEKVFLECVQDMDHENMFWYRQDPGLGLRLIYFSYDVKMKEKGDIPEGYSVSREKKERFSLILESASTNQTSMYLCASSLGASGRTGELFFGEGSRLTVL.

The gene calls are TRBV9 and TRBJ2-6, with a possible D match to TRBD2 (6 bases). Trimming cost V 3 bases and J 0 bases, with 7 bases left between them. Germline V gives CDR1 SGDLS, CDR2 YYNGEE. The CDR3 is made up of 15 amino acids. CDR3 region: CASSAGDSGANVLTF. DNA for the CDR3: TGTGCCAGCAGCGCGGGGGACTCTGGGGCCAACGTCCTGACTTTC.

This chain uses TRBV7-2 with TRBJ2-1; 13 nucleotides line up with TRBD2. The V segment lost 6 bases and the J segment 6 bases; nucleotides outside the gene matches: 5. Germline-derived CDR1 and CDR2 are SGHTA and FQGNSA. CDR3 length: 15 residues. This chain's CDR3 is CASRRTSGSFNEQFF. The DNA of the CDR3 is TGTGCCAGCAGACGGACTAGCGGGAGTTTCAATGAGCAGTTCTTC.

The CDR3 DNA is TGCGCCAGCAGCTCCGGTGTGACTCCGAAAGCCACTGAAGCTTTCTTT. Protein product: CASSSGVTPKATEAFF. The chain uses TRBV5-1 and TRBJ1-1; D unclear. Trimming took 3 bases from V and 4 from J, leaving 19 bases between them. The germline gives CDR1 SGHRS, CDR2 YFSETQ. This CDR3 is built from 16 residues.